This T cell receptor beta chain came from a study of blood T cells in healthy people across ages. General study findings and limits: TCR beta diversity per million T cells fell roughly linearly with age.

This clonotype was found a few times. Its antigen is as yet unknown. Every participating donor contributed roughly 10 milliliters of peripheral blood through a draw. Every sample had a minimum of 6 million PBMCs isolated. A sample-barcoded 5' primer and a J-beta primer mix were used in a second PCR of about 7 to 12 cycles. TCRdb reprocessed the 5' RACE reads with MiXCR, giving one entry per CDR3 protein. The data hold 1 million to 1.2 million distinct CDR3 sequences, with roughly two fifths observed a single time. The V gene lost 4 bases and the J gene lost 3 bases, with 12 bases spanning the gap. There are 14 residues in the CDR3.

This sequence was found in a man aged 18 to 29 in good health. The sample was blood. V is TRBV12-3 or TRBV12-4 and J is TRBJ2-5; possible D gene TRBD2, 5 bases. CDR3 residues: CASSSVGLEETQYF. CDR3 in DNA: TGTGCCAGCAGTTCCGTAGGACTGGAAGAGACCCAGTACTTC.